This entry features one T cell receptor (beta chain) sequence. The table lists this clonotype with many counts. The antigen this receptor binds is unknown. Per-base quality was not reported, and no clone a single base away is much larger than it. This sample stems from a study of CD8 T cells in ankylosing spondylitis (dated by TCRdb to the late 2010s). Describing the broader study: To find TCR variants linked to disease, the study profiled T cell receptor beta repertoires in ankylosing spondylitis patients and healthy donors. The full study cohort comprised approximately 23 ankylosing spondylitis patients and some 100 healthy donors. Peripheral blood was sampled, and synovial fluid was also collected from ankylosing spondylitis patients. The paper's findings and limits, for the study overall: The disease-linked clones showed a CD8+ phenotype and occurred at relatively low frequencies in peripheral blood. The disease-linked clones were reported as significantly enriched in matched synovial fluid samples from ankylosing spondylitis patients. Some of the motif variants had been reported before in the synovial fluid and blood of reactive arthritis patients, a finding that suggests common disease-initiation mechanisms. A TCR beta motif of roughly 8 highly homologous amino acid variants appeared characteristic of blood from ankylosing spondylitis patients.

The cysteine opens and the phenylalanine closes a CDR3 of 15 amino acids. Left in the record is the CDR3 DNA by itself, 45 bases read in frame from the first base. V loses 4 bases, J loses 2 bases, and the germline ends lie 12 bases apart. CDR1 KGHDR and CDR2 SFDVKD are derived from the germline V gene. Sequenced on an Illumina HiSeq 2500. TCR beta libraries were prepared by quantitative 5'-RACE with molecular barcodes. The original methods were these. A new computational method based on a probabilistic model of VDJ rearrangement was used to identify disease-linked TCR variants. TCRdb reprocessing: public reads trimmed at Q25 with fastp, clones called with MiXCR, in-frame beta chains kept. When rows share a CDR3 protein, they turn into one entry using the most common DNA and genes. Here the V and J calls rest on TCRdb's processing, not on the authors' analysis. The sample data list about 31,000 distinct CDR3 sequences, and approximately 7.1% of these were observed just once. The ten largest clones represent more than 9% of the sample.

This TCR came from a male donor with ankylosing spondylitis or in good health (not recorded which). The sample was blood, either unsorted or a sorted T cell fraction (not recorded which). This chain is built from TRBV24-1 and TRBJ2-3, with the identity of the D gene unclear. The DNA reads TGTGCCACCAGTGAGGAAGGTATCCCCACAGATACGCAGTATTTT. Protein translation: CATSEEGIPTDTQYF.